Listed here is a single T cell receptor beta chain. This sample was included in a study of cytomegalovirus exposure and HLA in healthy donors. Study in general: Early release data held around 82 million unique TCRs from HLA-typed donors.

The CDR3 spans 16 residues. Germline V gene data show CDR1 as SGHRS and CDR2 as YFSETQ. V was clipped by 4 bases and J by 4 bases; unmatched bases: 8. Primers included in the PCR were 60 Vbeta and 13 Jbeta primers. Profiling relied on immunoSEQ multiplex PCR, and the TCRdb table lists in-frame clones only, not all of them. The sample records 150,000 to 200,000 clones, around 87% being singletons. Input material: PBMCs. V is TRBV5-1 and J is TRBJ1-2; 12 positions agree with TRBD1. The TCR comes from a woman in her late teens or twenties in good health and CMV-seronegative. The CDR3 DNA follows: TGCGCCAGCAGCAGGGGACAGGGGGCCCCCCTCTATGGCTACACCTTC. The encoded protein is CASSRGQGAPLYGYTF.